Following are 6 T cell receptor beta chains from one sample sequenced in a study of radiation and T cells in renal cell carcinoma. Sample time point: blood 2 weeks post-SBRT. Treatment specified: 15 Gy SBRT to primary tumor, nephrectomy 4 weeks later. TCRdb's copy holds only in-frame clones and misses some; the assay was immunoSEQ multiplex PCR. The data show some 80,000 clones, with approximately 86% seen just once and 22% held by the top ten. The input for sequencing was blood, taken from a patient whose treatment included radiotherapy and nephrectomy. These receptors were collected from a woman aged 50 to 60 with renal cell carcinoma.

The gene calls are TRBV6-5 and TRBJ2-5; D is undetermined. Germline CDR1 MNHEY, CDR2 SVGAGI. The CDR3 has 13 amino acids. V was clipped by 0 bases and J by 5 bases, with 7 bases between them. The CDR3 reads CASSYSMGETQYF. CDR3 coding DNA: TGTGCCAGCAGTTACTCGATGGGGGAGACCCAGTACTTC.

J is TRBJ1-3 and V is TRBV18, with 8 bases that match TRBD1. This CDR3 comprises 14 residues. V trimming: 5 bases; J trimming: 0 bases; junction bases outside the gene matches: 0. Germline values: CDR1 KGHSH, CDR2 LQKENI. CDR3 sequence (DNA): TGTGCCAGCTCAGGACAGGGCTCTGGAAACACCATATATTTT. Translation: CASSGQGSGNTIYF.

This chain uses TRBV19 with TRBJ1-2; no reliable D call. Trimming cost V 6 bases and J 4 bases, with 9 bases left between them. The CDR3 is made up of 12 amino acids. The V gene's germline CDR1 is LNHDA and CDR2 SQIVND (reference sequence). The CDR3 nucleotides are TGTGCCAGTAGCATGGACTTCTATGGCTACACCTTC. Protein: CASSMDFYGYTF.

This clone occurred a few times. This rearrangement joins TRBV5-1 to TRBJ1-1; D not certain. Germline loops: CDR1 SGHRS, CDR2 YFSETQ. The CDR3 is 14 amino acids. The V and J ends lost 3 bases and 7 bases respectively, with 16 bases between them. The CDR3 is CASSSTVDLSEAFF. The CDR3 DNA follows: TGCGCCAGCAGCTCGACGGTGGACTTAAGTGAAGCTTTCTTT.

This clone was counted a few times. The V gene is TRBV19, the J gene TRBJ2-7, with 7 bases matching TRBD1. In germline, CDR1 is LNHDA, CDR2 SQIVND (reference sequence). The CDR3 is 14 residues long. The V gene end was trimmed by 5 bases and the J gene end by 3 bases; junction bases not matched to a gene: 7. DNA of the CDR3: TGTGCCAGTAGTGTCGGACAGGTACACTACGAGCAGTACTTC. Translation: CASSVGQVHYEQYF.

The V call is TRBV7-2, the J call TRBJ1-2, with TRBD1 matching over 11 bases. Germline V gene lookup returns CDR1 SGHTA and CDR2 FQGNSA. The trim removed 1 base at V and 2 bases at J, leaving 3 bases unmatched. The CDR3 runs 16 residues. The DNA of the CDR3 is TGTGCCAGCAGCTTAGATGGGACAGGGGGGAACTATGGCTACACCTTC. Amino acid sequence: CASSLDGTGGNYGYTF.